The T cell receptor (beta chain) under discussion was sequenced for a study of T cell responses to AZD1222 COVID-19 vaccine. Notes on the study in general: CD4 TCRs linked to vaccination spanned spike, dominating at 160-218 and 743-854. Repertoires were sampled only after the peak T cell response. It should be noted that donors were predominantly white British and more often female, and clonal diversity was possibly underestimated.

The V gene's germline CDR1 is LGHNA and CDR2 YNFKEQ. Between the trimmed V and J ends, which lost 5 bases and 8 bases, there was a span of 15 bases. This CDR3 comprises 14 residues. Sequenced by immunoSEQ multiplex PCR; TCRdb stores in-frame clones only, minus some. The top ten hold approximately 5% of the sample, which has some 86,000 clones, around nine tenths seen once. In the case of this clone: What it binds is unknown.

The chain is built from TRBV4-2 and TRBJ1-4; D remains unclear. This TCR came from an adult who received the AZD1222 COVID-19 vaccine. Sequenced here: peripheral blood, sampled 28 days after the second AZD1222 dose. This CDR3 reads CASSTGEGGEKLFF. In nucleotides, the CDR3 is TGTGCCAGCAGCACTGGGGAGGGCGGAGAAAAACTGTTTTTT.